This T cell receptor (beta chain) was documented in a study of cytomegalovirus exposure and HLA in healthy donors. General study results and limits: Immune exposure information comprised only CMV serostatus.

The germline V and J ends were trimmed by 4 bases and 0 bases, with 11 bases remaining between them. CDR1 is KGHSH, CDR2 LQKENI, per germline. The CDR3 has 15 residues. To note about this clone: Its antigen remains unknown.

The PCR had 60 Vbeta and 13 Jbeta primers. Repertoires were generated with immunoSEQ multiplex PCR, while TCRdb's copy carries only in-frame clones and drops some. The record lists more than 100,000 clones, of which the ten most abundant hold roughly 3.5%. The TCR originated in a man between 18 and 29 years old in good health and CMV-seronegative. The sequenced sample was PBMCs. J is TRBJ2-3 and V is TRBV18, with TRBD2 as a possible D gene (6 bases). CDR3 in DNA: TGTGCCAGCTCACGCCGGGACTCTAGCACAGATACGCAGTATTTT. It yields the protein CASSRRDSSTDTQYF. The full variable domain, its missing parts supplied by reference TRBV18 and TRBJ2-3, is NAGVMQNPRHLVRRRGQEARLRCSPMKGHSHVYWYRQLPEEGLKFMVYLQKENIIDESGMPKERFSAEFPKEGPSILRIQQVVRGDSAAYFCASSRRDSSTDTQYFGPGTRLTVL.